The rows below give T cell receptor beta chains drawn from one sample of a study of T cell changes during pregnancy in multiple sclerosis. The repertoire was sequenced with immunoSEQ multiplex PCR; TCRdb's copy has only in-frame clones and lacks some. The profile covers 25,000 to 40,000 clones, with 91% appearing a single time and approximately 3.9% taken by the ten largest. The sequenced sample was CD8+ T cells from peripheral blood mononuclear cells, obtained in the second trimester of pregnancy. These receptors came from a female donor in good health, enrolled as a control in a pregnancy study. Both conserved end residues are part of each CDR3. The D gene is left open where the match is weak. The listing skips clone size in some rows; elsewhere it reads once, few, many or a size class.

cdr3_nt: TGTGCCAGCAGCCGGACTAGCGGGGCCAACGAGCAGTACTTC
cdr3_aa: CASSRTSGANEQYF
v_call: TRBV5-4
clone_size: .
d_call: TRBD2
j_call: TRBJ2-7

cdr3_nt: TGTGCCAGCAGTTTGGCCAGGAGCACAGATACGCAGTATTTT
cdr3_aa: CASSLARSTDTQYF
v_call: TRBV27
clone_size: .
d_call: .
j_call: TRBJ2-3

cdr3_nt: TGTGCCATTTCCCCAACAGGACACAATGAGCAGTTCTTC
cdr3_aa: CAISPTGHNEQFF
v_call: TRBV27
clone_size: .
d_call: .
j_call: TRBJ2-1

cdr3_nt: TGTGCCAGCAGCCCAGGACAGCTTGCCCACGAGCAGTACTTC
cdr3_aa: CASSPGQLAHEQYF
v_call: TRBV13
clone_size: .
d_call: .
j_call: TRBJ2-7

cdr3_nt: TGTGCCAGCAGCTTGAACGGGGGTAACTATGGCTACACCTTC
cdr3_aa: CASSLNGGNYGYTF
v_call: TRBV5-4
clone_size: .
d_call: .
j_call: TRBJ1-2

cdr3_nt: TGTGCCAGCAGCACAGGTTCCGGACAGCCCCAGCATTTT
cdr3_aa: CASSTGSGQPQHF
v_call: TRBV7-2
clone_size: .
d_call: .
j_call: TRBJ1-5

cdr3_nt: TGTGCCAGCAGCTTGGGGGTCGGGACAGGGGGCCGTTGGCAGCCCCAGCATTTT
cdr3_aa: CASSLGVGTGGRWQPQHF
v_call: TRBV11-2
clone_size: .
d_call: TRBD1
j_call: TRBJ1-5

cdr3_nt: TGTGCCTGGAGTGTAACTCTGGGCTTCGACCCTCTTGGCTACGAGCAGTACTTC
cdr3_aa: CAWSVTLGFDPLGYEQYF
v_call: TRBV30
clone_size: .
d_call: .
j_call: TRBJ2-7

cdr3_nt: TGTGCCAGCAGCGTTACAGGGGTATTATCCTATGGCTACACCTTC
cdr3_aa: CASSVTGVLSYGYTF
v_call: TRBV13
clone_size: .
d_call: TRBD1
j_call: TRBJ1-2

cdr3_nt: TGTGCCTGCAGCGACAGGGTGAACACTGAAGCTTTCTTT
cdr3_aa: CACSDRVNTEAFF
v_call: TRBV15
clone_size: .
d_call: TRBD1
j_call: TRBJ1-1

cdr3_nt: TGCAGCGTTGAAGATAACAGAGCCTCTAACTATGGCTACACCTTC
cdr3_aa: CSVEDNRASNYGYTF
v_call: TRBV29-1
clone_size: .
d_call: .
j_call: TRBJ1-2

cdr3_nt: TGTGCCAGCAGCTTAGCGCGGAGGTCGGGTGAGCAGTACTTC
cdr3_aa: CASSLARRSGEQYF
v_call: TRBV7-9
clone_size: once
d_call: .
j_call: TRBJ2-7

cdr3_nt: TGCAGCGTTGAGGACAGGAGGAATGAGCAGTTCTTC
cdr3_aa: CSVEDRRNEQFF
v_call: TRBV29-1
clone_size: .
d_call: TRBD1
j_call: TRBJ2-1

cdr3_nt: TGTGCCAGCAGCGCCGGGATGAGCTACGAGCAGTACTTC
cdr3_aa: CASSAGMSYEQYF
v_call: TRBV6-1
clone_size: .
d_call: .
j_call: TRBJ2-7

cdr3_nt: TGTGCCAGCAGCCCCCCAAGAGATCCAGATACGCAGTATTTT
cdr3_aa: CASSPPRDPDTQYF
v_call: TRBV7-9
clone_size: .
d_call: .
j_call: TRBJ2-3

cdr3_nt: TGTGCCAGCAGCCCCCTTGGGACTAGCGGGGGGGCGGAGGATACGCAGTATTTT
cdr3_aa: CASSPLGTSGGAEDTQYF
v_call: TRBV7-2
clone_size: .
d_call: TRBD2
j_call: TRBJ2-3

cdr3_nt: TGCGCCAGCAGCCCCGGGACTAGCGGGGGGGCTGCAGATACGCAGTATTTT
cdr3_aa: CASSPGTSGGAADTQYF
v_call: TRBV4-3
clone_size: .
d_call: TRBD2
j_call: TRBJ2-3

cdr3_nt: TGTGCCAGCAGCCCCATCGGGGGGAGTACTGAAGCTTTCTTT
cdr3_aa: CASSPIGGSTEAFF
v_call: TRBV9
clone_size: .
d_call: .
j_call: TRBJ1-1

cdr3_nt: TGTGCCAGCGCGGGGGGTTACAGAACTGGAAACACCATATATTTT
cdr3_aa: CASAGGYRTGNTIYF
v_call: TRBV7-9
clone_size: once
d_call: .
j_call: TRBJ1-3

cdr3_nt: TGCGCCAGCAGCCGAGATTGGGGGACAGGGAGTGAAAAACTGTTTTTT
cdr3_aa: CASSRDWGTGSEKLFF
v_call: TRBV4-3
clone_size: .
d_call: TRBD1
j_call: TRBJ1-4

cdr3_nt: TGTGCCAGCAGCCCTACGACAGGGGTCCATCCAAACACTGAAGCTTTCTTT
cdr3_aa: CASSPTTGVHPNTEAFF
v_call: TRBV7-8
clone_size: .
d_call: TRBD1
j_call: TRBJ1-1

cdr3_nt: TGCCCCAGGACAGGGGCCTACGAGCAGTACTTC
cdr3_aa: CPRTGAYEQYF
v_call: TRBV10-1
clone_size: .
d_call: TRBD1
j_call: TRBJ2-7

cdr3_nt: TGTGCCACCGTCGGTAGGGGTAAGAGAGGCAATCAGCCCCAGCATTTT
cdr3_aa: CATVGRGKRGNQPQHF
v_call: TRBV6-6
clone_size: .
d_call: .
j_call: TRBJ1-5

cdr3_nt: TGTGCCAGCAGCCTACGAGAGGGATATAGCACAGATACGCAGTATTTT
cdr3_aa: CASSLREGYSTDTQYF
v_call: TRBV14
clone_size: .
d_call: .
j_call: TRBJ2-3

cdr3_nt: TGTGCCGCCGGTGGGAATCCGAGCGGGGGCCGACAAAAGTACTTC
cdr3_aa: CAAGGNPSGGRQKYF
v_call: TRBV2
clone_size: .
d_call: TRBD2
j_call: TRBJ2-5

cdr3_nt: TGTGCCAGCAGTGAAATTGAGGGTGCCTACGAGCAGTACTTC
cdr3_aa: CASSEIEGAYEQYF
v_call: TRBV6-1
clone_size: .
d_call: .
j_call: TRBJ2-7

cdr3_nt: TGCAGCGTTGTCCCGCTATTCCAAGAGACCCAGTACTTC
cdr3_aa: CSVVPLFQETQYF
v_call: TRBV29-1
clone_size: .
d_call: .
j_call: TRBJ2-5